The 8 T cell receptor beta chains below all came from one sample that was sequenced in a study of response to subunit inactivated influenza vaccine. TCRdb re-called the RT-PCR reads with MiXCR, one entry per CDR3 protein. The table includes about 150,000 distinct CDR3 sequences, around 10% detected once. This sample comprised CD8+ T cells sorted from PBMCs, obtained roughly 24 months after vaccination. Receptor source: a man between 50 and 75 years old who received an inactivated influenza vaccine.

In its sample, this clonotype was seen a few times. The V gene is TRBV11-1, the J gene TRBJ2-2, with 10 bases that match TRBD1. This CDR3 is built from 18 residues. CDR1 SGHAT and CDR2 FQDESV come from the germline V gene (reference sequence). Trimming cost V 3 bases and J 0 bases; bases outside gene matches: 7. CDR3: CASSFRTGGASNTGELFF. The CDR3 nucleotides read TGTGCCAGCAGCTTTAGGACAGGGGGAGCCTCGAACACCGGGGAGCTGTTTTTT.

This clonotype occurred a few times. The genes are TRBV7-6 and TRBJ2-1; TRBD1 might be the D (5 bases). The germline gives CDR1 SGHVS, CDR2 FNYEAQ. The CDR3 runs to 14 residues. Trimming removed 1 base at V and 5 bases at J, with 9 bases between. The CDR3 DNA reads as TGTGCCAGCAGCTTAGTGCAGGGCCACAATGAGCAGTTCTTC. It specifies CASSLVQGHNEQFF.

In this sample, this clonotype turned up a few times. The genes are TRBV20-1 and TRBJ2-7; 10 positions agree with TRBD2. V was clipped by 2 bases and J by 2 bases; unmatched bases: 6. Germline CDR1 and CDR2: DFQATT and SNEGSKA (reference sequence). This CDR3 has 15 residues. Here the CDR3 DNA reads TGCAGTGCTAGATCACCGGGACTAGCGCCCTACGAGCAGTACTTC. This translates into CSARSPGLAPYEQYF.

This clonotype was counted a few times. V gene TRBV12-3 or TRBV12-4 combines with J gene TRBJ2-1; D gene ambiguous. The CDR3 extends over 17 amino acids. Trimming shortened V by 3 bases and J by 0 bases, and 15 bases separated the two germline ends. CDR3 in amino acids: CASSFKGSFFSYNEQFF. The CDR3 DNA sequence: TGTGCCAGCAGTTTCAAGGGTTCGTTTTTCTCCTACAATGAGCAGTTCTTC.

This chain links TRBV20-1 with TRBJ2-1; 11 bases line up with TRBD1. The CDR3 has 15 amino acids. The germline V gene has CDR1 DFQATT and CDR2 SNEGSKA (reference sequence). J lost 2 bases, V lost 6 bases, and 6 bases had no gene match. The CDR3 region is CSAGDRGKTYNEQFF. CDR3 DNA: TGCAGTGCGGGGGACAGGGGGAAGACCTACAATGAGCAGTTCTTC.

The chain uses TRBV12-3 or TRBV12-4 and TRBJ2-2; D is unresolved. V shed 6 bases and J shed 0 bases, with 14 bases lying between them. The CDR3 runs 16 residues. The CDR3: CASRSMDGPNTGELFF. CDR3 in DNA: TGTGCCAGCAGGTCCATGGACGGACCGAACACCGGGGAGCTGTTTTTT.

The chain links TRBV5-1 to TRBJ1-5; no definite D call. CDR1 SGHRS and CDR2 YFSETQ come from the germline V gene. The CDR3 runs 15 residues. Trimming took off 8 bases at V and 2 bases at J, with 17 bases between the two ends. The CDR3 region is CAREDTVNRNQPQHF. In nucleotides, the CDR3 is TGCGCCAGAGAAGACACAGTGAATCGCAATCAGCCCCAGCATTTT.

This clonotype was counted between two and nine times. The CDR3: CASSLTGEDTEAFF. DNA for the CDR3: TGTGCCAGCAGTTTGACAGGGGAAGACACTGAAGCTTTCTTT. V usage is TRBV27 and J usage is TRBJ1-1; 8 bases align to TRBD1. Per germline, CDR1 MNHEY and CDR2 SMNVEV (reference sequence). CDR3 length equals 14 residues. With V trimmed by 3 bases and J by 3 bases, 3 bases remained unmatched.